This passage covers 20 T cell receptor beta chains from one sample sequenced in a study of naive and memory T cell subsets. The beta constant-region primer was an equimolar mix of two oligonucleotides covering TRBC1 and TRBC2. Ligated cDNA was amplified by four rounds of PCR with nested alpha and beta constant-region primers and SP2. TCRdb re-called the UMI-ligation and nested PCR reads with MiXCR, one entry per CDR3 protein. The sample lists 85,000 or so distinct CDR3 sequences, 9% seen once, with less than 1.5% in the top ten. Sequencing input: naive CD8+ T cells from blood. Receptors were obtained from a human donor in good health.

This clonotype has a count of ten or more. The V gene is TRBV29-1, the J gene TRBJ2-1; 8 nucleotides agree with TRBD2. The germline gives CDR1 SQVTM, CDR2 ANQGSEA. V dropped 6 bases and J dropped 0; count of bases not matched to a gene: 10. The CDR3 spans 16 residues. The CDR3 reads CSVPGDGTSSYNEQFF. CDR3 DNA sequence: TGCAGCGTCCCAGGGGACGGGACTAGCTCCTACAATGAGCAGTTCTTC.

This clonotype appeared many times. The chain combines TRBV20-1 with TRBJ1-1; perhaps TRBD1 as D (5 bases). V gave up 1 base and J gave up 4 bases, with 10 bases separating them. This CDR3 has 13 amino acids. CDR1 and CDR2 (germline): DFQATT, SNEGSKA (reference sequence). The DNA of the CDR3 is TGCAGTGCTAGAGTCGGGGGAGGCACTGAAGCTTTCTTT. It is translated as CSARVGGGTEAFF.

V is TRBV6-5 and J is TRBJ1-2, with D tentatively TRBD1 (5 bases). CDR1 is MNHEY, CDR2 SVGAGI, per germline. The length of the CDR3 is 14 residues. V was trimmed by 2 bases and J by 8 bases, leaving 15 bases between them. Here the CDR3 reads CASSYRGTSDGYTF. The DNA of the CDR3 is TGTGCCAGCAGTTACAGAGGGACGTCCGACGGCTACACCTTC.

This clonotype was recorded at least ten times. The chain recombines TRBV12-3 or TRBV12-4 with TRBJ2-1; TRBD2 is a possible D gene (6 bases). With 6 bases removed from V and 0 bases from J, the gap between germline ends came to 12 bases. The CDR3 length is 15 residues. CDR3 in DNA: TGTGCCAGCAGAACCGGGACTTCCTCCTACAATGAGCAGTTCTTC. It translates to CASRTGTSSYNEQFF.

The table lists this clonotype with a few counts. The rearrangement uses TRBV6-5 and TRBJ2-6; the D gene is possibly TRBD2 (6 bases). Trimming shortened V by 2 bases and J by 0 bases, and 14 bases separated the two germline ends. Germline V gives CDR1 MNHEY, CDR2 SVGAGI. This CDR3 is 18 amino acids long. DNA for the CDR3: TGTGCCAGCAGTTACCTTTCGGGGGAGAGCTCTGGGGCCAACGTCCTGACTTTC. Its protein product is CASSYLSGESSGANVLTF.

This clonotype was observed many times. The chain combines TRBV29-1 with TRBJ2-2; 8 bases fit TRBD1. Germline V gene data show CDR1 as SQVTM and CDR2 as ANQGSEA. Losses at the gene ends were 5 bases for V and 3 bases for J; bases not matched to a gene: 2. This CDR3 region has 13 residues. CDR3 nucleotides: TGCAGCGTTCAACAGGGGGACACCGGGGAGCTGTTTTTT. This codes for CSVQQGDTGELFF.

This clonotype showed up many times. The CDR3 DNA reads as TGTGCCAGCAGCCCATGGGAACTTCCTCGGACGGTGCTCGAGGCCCAGTACTTC. Translated, it gives CASSPWELPRTVLEAQYF. J is TRBJ2-5 and V is TRBV7-2, with D unresolved. CDR1 is SGHTA, CDR2 FQGNSA, per germline. V lost 5 bases to trimming and J lost 9 bases, with 31 bases between them. This CDR3 has 18 residues.

The chain employs TRBV11-3 and TRBJ2-1; 9 nucleotides align to TRBD2. This CDR3 has 18 residues. V gave up 0 bases and J gave up 6 bases; unmatched junction bases: 12. Germline V gives CDR1 SGHNT, CDR2 YENEEA. CDR3 protein: CASSLDRASGTPGNEQFF. The CDR3 DNA follows: TGTGCCAGCAGCTTAGATCGGGCTAGCGGGACGCCGGGCAATGAGCAGTTCTTC.

This clonotype was seen ten or more times. The rearrangement links TRBV12-3 or TRBV12-4 to TRBJ2-3, with 12 bases fitting TRBD2. There are 16 residues in the CDR3. V lost 3 bases and J lost 3; bases outside the gene matches: 4. The CDR3 DNA follows: TGTGCCAGCAGTTTTGTGACTAGCGGGAGAACAGATACGCAGTATTTT. This gives the protein CASSFVTSGRTDTQYF.

This clonotype has ten or more counts. The gene calls are TRBV11-2 and TRBJ2-1; no firm D call. This CDR3 is built from 12 residues. Trimming pared 1 base from V and 4 bases from J, leaving 2 bases between. Germline CDR1 reads SGHAT; CDR2 reads FQNNGV. The CDR3 reads CASSLVYNEQFF. CDR3 coding DNA: TGTGCCAGCAGCTTAGTGTACAATGAGCAGTTCTTC.

The V gene is TRBV9, the J gene TRBJ1-4; D possibly corresponds to TRBD1 (6 bases). The V end was cut by 0 bases, the J end by 5 bases, with 14 bases between. Germline V lookup: CDR1 SGDLS, CDR2 YYNGEE. The CDR3 is made up of 16 amino acids. CDR3 protein: CASSVGIWTANEKLFF. The CDR3 region has the DNA TGTGCCAGCAGCGTAGGGATCTGGACAGCGAATGAAAAACTGTTTTTT.

V is TRBV2 and J is TRBJ2-1; 9 bases match TRBD1. This CDR3 spans 15 amino acids. J gave up 0 bases and V 8 bases, and 5 bases lay outside the gene matches. Germline V lookup: CDR1 SNHLY, CDR2 FYNNEI. Written as DNA, the CDR3 is TGTGCCAGCCGGAAGACAGGGGGCTCCTACAATGAGCAGTTCTTC. Amino acids: CASRKTGGSYNEQFF.

The V gene is TRBV29-1, the J gene TRBJ2-3, with 14 positions matching TRBD2. Trimming at V came to 8 bases and at J to 5 bases, leaving 6 bases not matched to a gene. In germline, CDR1 is SQVTM, CDR2 ANQGSEA. The CDR3 is made up of 14 amino acids. In DNA form, the CDR3 reads TGCAGCTCTGAGACTAGCGGGAGGGGAGATACGCAGTATTTT. This gives the protein CSSETSGRGDTQYF.

The chain carries TRBV7-8 and TRBJ2-2; D is undetermined. Germline-derived CDR1 and CDR2 are SGHVS and FQNEAQ. The CDR3 consists of 14 residues. V lost 3 bases and J lost 5, with 10 bases in between. The chain's CDR3 is CASSLGSGTGELFF. The CDR3 DNA sequence: TGTGCCAGCAGCTTGGGGTCCGGGACCGGGGAGCTGTTTTTT.

The V and J genes are TRBV11-2 and TRBJ2-7, with D unresolved. The V end was cut by 1 base, the J end by 1 base, with 14 bases between. Germline V gene lookup returns CDR1 SGHAT and CDR2 FQNNGV. The CDR3 spans 16 residues. The CDR3 region has the DNA TGTGCCAGCAGCTTAGGCCCAGACCCAACGTCCTACGAGCAGTACTTC. It translates to CASSLGPDPTSYEQYF.

This clonotype has more than one count but fewer than ten. The chain is built from TRBV5-1 and TRBJ2-5, with D uncertain. Germline V gene lookup returns CDR1 SGHRS and CDR2 YFSETQ. V lost 0 bases, J lost 2 bases, and 11 bases lay in between. The CDR3 consists of 15 residues. CDR3 residues: CASSLAKGGQETQYF. Here the CDR3 DNA reads TGCGCCAGCAGCTTGGCCAAAGGCGGACAAGAGACCCAGTACTTC.

This clonotype occurred a few times. The chain uses TRBV29-1 and TRBJ2-3; 10 nucleotides line up with TRBD2. Germline CDR1 and CDR2: SQVTM and ANQGSEA. Trimming took 3 bases from V and 4 from J; bases not matched to a gene: 7. The CDR3 is 15 amino acids. The CDR3 spells CSVDSSGSFADTQYF. As DNA, the CDR3 is TGCAGCGTTGACTCTAGCGGGAGTTTCGCAGATACGCAGTATTTT.

J is TRBJ2-7 and V is TRBV29-1; D might be TRBD1 (6 bases). The length of the CDR3 is 13 residues. The V end was cut by 2 bases, the J end by 3 bases, with 11 bases between. Germline loops: CDR1 SQVTM, CDR2 ANQGSEA. The CDR3 here is CSVEITGNYEQYF. The CDR3 DNA is TGCAGCGTTGAAATCACAGGGAACTACGAGCAGTACTTC.

This clonotype has at least ten counts. V usage is TRBV7-2 and J usage is TRBJ1-2; no definite D call. V lost 1 base and J lost 2, with 8 bases in between. Germline CDR1 and CDR2: SGHTA and FQGNSA. The CDR3 has 14 amino acids. The CDR3 DNA is TGTGCCAGCAGCTTAGTATCGTCAAACTATGGCTACACCTTC. Translation gives CASSLVSSNYGYTF.

In this sample, this clonotype turned up a few times. This chain joins TRBV28 and TRBJ2-2; 7 nucleotides line up with TRBD1. The CDR3 totals 17 residues. V was clipped by 2 bases and J by 1 base; unmatched bases: 7. Per germline, CDR1 MDHEN and CDR2 SYDVKM. The CDR3 DNA follows: TGTGCCAGCAGTTTAGAGGTTGGACAGGAGAACACCGGGGAGCTGTTTTTT. This translates into CASSLEVGQENTGELFF. Based on the CDR3 plus reference TRBV28 and TRBJ2-2, the full variable domain is DVKVTQSSRYLVKRTGEKVFLECVQDMDHENMFWYRQDPGLGLRLIYFSYDVKMKEKGDIPEGYSVSREKKERFSLILESASTNQTSMYLCASSLEVGQENTGELFFGEGSRLTVL.